This T cell receptor beta chain was obtained from a study of control samples from healthy donors and cancer patients. The germline V and J ends were trimmed by 5 bases and 0 bases, with 6 bases remaining between them. Looked up from germline, CDR1 is SGHTA and CDR2 is FQGNSA. The CDR3 is made up of 13 amino acids. Clones were read by immunoSEQ multiplex PCR, and TCRdb kept only the in-frame ones, dropping some. The sample has tens of thousands of clones, about 89% seen once; the top ten hold around 20%. Sample: blood. The J gene is TRBJ2-3, the V gene TRBV7-2; no firm D call. The TCR was taken from a man between 50 and 59 years old in good health. The CDR3 spells CASSVGSTDTQYF. CDR3 in DNA: TGTGCCAGCAGCGTGGGTAGCACAGATACGCAGTATTTT. The whole variable domain, filled in from reference TRBV7-2 and TRBJ2-3, reads GAGVSQSPSNKVTEKGKDVELRCDPISGHTALYWYRQSLGQGLEFLIYFQGNSAPDKSGLPSDRFSAERTGGSVSTLTIQRTQQEDSAVYLCASSVGSTDTQYFGPGTRLTVL.